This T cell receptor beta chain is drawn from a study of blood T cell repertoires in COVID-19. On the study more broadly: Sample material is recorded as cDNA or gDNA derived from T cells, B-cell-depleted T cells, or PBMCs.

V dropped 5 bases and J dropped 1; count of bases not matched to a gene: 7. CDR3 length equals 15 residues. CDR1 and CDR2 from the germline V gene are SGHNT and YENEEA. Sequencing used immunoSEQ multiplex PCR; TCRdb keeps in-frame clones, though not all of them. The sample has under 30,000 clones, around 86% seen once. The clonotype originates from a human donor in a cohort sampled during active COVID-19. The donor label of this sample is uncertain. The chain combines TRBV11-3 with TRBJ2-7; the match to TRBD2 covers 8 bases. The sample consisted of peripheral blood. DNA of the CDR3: TGTGCCAGCAGCCCGGGGGGGCTCAATTCCTACGAGCAGTACTTC. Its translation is CASSPGGLNSYEQYF.